The sequence of this TCR beta chain was determined in a study of cytomegalovirus exposure and HLA in healthy donors. CDR3 size: 15 residues. After removal of 2 bases from V and 2 bases from J, the junction contained 4 bases not matched to a gene. In germline, CDR1 is SGHNT, CDR2 YYREEE (reference sequence). The PCR made use of 60 Vbeta and 13 Jbeta primers. The assay was immunoSEQ multiplex PCR, and TCRdb's table has in-frame clones only and misses some. The table shows around 140,000 clones, with approximately 77% occurring only once. Though nominally healthy at sampling, donors likely had unrecorded immune exposures.

This TCR was recovered from a woman aged 60-75 years in good health and CMV-seronegative. Sequencing was done on a sample of PBMCs. This sequence joins TRBV5-4 and TRBJ2-7; 10 bases match TRBD1. CDR3 sequence (DNA): TGTGCCAGCAGCTTCGGACAGGGGGTACCCTACGAGCAGTACTTC. It yields the protein CASSFGQGVPYEQYF.